This T cell receptor beta chain was captured by sequencing in a study of T cell changes during pregnancy in multiple sclerosis. Some clones are missing from TCRdb's copy, which holds only in-frame ones; the method was immunoSEQ multiplex PCR. The sample yields about 40,000 clones, approximately 88% seen once. The TCR originated in a female donor in good health, enrolled as a control in a pregnancy study. The starting material was peripheral blood, obtained in the first trimester of pregnancy.

CDR3 nucleotide sequence: TGTGCCTGGAGTGTTAATGGCGGGATCTCGTACAATGAGCAGTTCTTC. Its translation is CAWSVNGGISYNEQFF. This chain links TRBV30 with TRBJ2-1, with D maybe TRBD2 (6 bases). Germline-derived CDR1 and CDR2 are GTSNPN and SVGIG (reference sequence). The V end lost 0 bases, the J end lost 4 bases, and 16 bases lay between the germline ends. The CDR3 length is 16 residues.